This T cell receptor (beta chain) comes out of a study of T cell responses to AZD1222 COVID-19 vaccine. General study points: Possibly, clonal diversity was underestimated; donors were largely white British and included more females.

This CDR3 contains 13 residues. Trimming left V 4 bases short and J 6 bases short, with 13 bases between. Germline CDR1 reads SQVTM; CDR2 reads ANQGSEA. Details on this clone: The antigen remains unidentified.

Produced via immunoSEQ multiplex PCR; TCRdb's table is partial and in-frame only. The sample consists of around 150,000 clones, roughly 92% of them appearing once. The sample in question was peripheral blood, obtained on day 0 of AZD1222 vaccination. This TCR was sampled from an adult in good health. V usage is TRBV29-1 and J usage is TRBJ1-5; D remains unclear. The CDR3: CSVVLAGGQPQHF. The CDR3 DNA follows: TGCAGCGTTGTCCTAGCAGGTGGTCAGCCCCAGCATTTT.